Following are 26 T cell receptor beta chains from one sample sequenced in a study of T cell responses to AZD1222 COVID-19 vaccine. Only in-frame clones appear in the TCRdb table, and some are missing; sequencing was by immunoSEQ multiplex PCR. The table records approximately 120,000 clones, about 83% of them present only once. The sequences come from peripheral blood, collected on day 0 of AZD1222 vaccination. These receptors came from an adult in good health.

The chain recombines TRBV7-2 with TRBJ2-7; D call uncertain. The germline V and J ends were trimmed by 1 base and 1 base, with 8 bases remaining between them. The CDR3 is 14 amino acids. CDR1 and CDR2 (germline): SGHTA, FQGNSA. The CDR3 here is CASSLGTKSYEQYF. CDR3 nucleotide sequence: TGTGCCAGCAGCTTAGGGACCAAGTCCTACGAGCAGTACTTC.

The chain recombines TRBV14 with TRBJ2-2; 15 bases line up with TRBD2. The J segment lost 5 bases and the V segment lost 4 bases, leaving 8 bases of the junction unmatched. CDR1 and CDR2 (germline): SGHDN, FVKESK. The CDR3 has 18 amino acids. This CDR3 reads CASSPPGLAGGRTGELFF. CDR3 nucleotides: TGTGCCAGCAGCCCGCCGGGACTAGCGGGAGGAAGGACCGGGGAGCTGTTTTTT. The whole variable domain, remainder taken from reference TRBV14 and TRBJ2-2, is EAGVTQFPSHSVIEKGQTVTLRCDPISGHDNLYWYRRVMGKEIKFLLHFVKESKQDESGMPNNRFLAERTGGTYSTLKVQPAELEDSGVYFCASSPPGLAGGRTGELFFGEGSRLTVL.

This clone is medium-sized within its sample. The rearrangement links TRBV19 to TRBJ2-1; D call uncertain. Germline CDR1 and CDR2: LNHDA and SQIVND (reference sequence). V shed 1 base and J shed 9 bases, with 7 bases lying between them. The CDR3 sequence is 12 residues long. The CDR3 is CASSIGALEQFF. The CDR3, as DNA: TGTGCCAGTAGTATAGGGGCCCTTGAGCAGTTCTTC.

CDR3 sequence: CASSSPGQGSGTEAFF. The CDR3 nucleotides are TGTGCCAGCAGTTCACCGGGACAGGGGAGCGGGACTGAAGCTTTCTTT. V is TRBV28 and J is TRBJ1-1; 10 positions agree with TRBD1. V lost 4 bases and J lost 5; bases outside the gene matches: 10. The CDR3 length is 16 residues. Germline V gives CDR1 MDHEN, CDR2 SYDVKM.

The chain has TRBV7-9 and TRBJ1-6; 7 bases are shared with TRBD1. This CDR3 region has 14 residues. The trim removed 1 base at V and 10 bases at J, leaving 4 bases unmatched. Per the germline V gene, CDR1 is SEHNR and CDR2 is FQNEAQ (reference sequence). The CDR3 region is CASSLVQGRSPLHF. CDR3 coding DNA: TGTGCCAGCAGCTTAGTACAGGGGAGGTCACCCCTCCACTTT.

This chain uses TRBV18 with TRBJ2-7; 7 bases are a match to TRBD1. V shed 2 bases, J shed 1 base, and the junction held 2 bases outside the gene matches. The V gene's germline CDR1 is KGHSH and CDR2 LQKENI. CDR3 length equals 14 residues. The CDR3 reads CASSPGDSSYEQYF. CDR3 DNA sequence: TGTGCCAGCTCACCAGGGGACAGTTCCTACGAGCAGTACTTC.

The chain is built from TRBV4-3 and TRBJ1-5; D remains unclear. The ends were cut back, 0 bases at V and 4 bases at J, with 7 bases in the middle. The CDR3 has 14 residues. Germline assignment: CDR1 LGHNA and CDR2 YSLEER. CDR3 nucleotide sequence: TGCGCCAGCAGCCAAGATTTAGGGAATCAGCCCCAGCATTTT. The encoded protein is CASSQDLGNQPQHF.

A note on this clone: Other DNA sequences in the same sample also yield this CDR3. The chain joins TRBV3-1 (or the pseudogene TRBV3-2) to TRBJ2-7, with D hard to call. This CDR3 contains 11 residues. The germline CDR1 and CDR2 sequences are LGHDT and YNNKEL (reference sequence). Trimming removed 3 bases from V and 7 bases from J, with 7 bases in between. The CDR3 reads CASSQGWEQYF. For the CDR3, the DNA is TGTGCCAGCAGCCAGGGGTGGGAGCAGTACTTC.

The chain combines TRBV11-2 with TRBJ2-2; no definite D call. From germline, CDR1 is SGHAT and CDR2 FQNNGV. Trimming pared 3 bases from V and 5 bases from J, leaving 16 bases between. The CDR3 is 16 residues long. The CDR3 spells CASSLAALAGTGELFF. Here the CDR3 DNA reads TGTGCCAGCAGCTTGGCCGCGTTAGCCGGAACCGGGGAGCTGTTTTTT.

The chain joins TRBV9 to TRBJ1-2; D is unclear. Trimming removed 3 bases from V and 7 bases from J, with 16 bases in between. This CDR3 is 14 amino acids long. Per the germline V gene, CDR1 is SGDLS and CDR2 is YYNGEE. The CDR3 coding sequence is TGTGCCAGCAGCGCCACACCTACGAGCCTTGGCTACACCTTC. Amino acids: CASSATPTSLGYTF.

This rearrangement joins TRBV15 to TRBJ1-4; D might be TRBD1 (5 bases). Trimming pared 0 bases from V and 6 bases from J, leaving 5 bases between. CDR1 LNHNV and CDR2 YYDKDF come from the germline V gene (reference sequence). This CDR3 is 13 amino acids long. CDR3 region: CATSREGDEKLFF. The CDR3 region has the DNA TGTGCCACCAGCAGAGAAGGGGATGAAAAACTGTTTTTT.

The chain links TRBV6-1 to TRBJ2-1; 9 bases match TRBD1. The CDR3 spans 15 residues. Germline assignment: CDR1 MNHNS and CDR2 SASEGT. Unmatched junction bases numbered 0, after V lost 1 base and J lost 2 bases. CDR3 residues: CASSEGQGAYNEQFF. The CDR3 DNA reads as TGTGCCAGCAGTGAAGGACAGGGGGCCTACAATGAGCAGTTCTTC.

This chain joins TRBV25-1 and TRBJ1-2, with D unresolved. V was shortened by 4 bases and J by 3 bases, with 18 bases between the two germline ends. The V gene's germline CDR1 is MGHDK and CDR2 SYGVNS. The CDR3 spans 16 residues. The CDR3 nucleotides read TGTGCCAGCAGTGCTTATTCTGGACGTAGGGACTATGGCTACACCTTC. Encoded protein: CASSAYSGRRDYGYTF.

The CDR3 coding sequence is TGTGCCAGTAGCCCCCGTCTGAGCACAGATACGCAGTATTTT. Amino acids: CASSPRLSTDTQYF. The chain is built from TRBV19 and TRBJ2-3; D not resolved. V was pared by 6 bases and J by 0 bases, with 10 bases between. CDR1 and CDR2 (germline): LNHDA, SQIVND (reference sequence). The CDR3 length is 14 residues. Together with reference TRBV19 and TRBJ2-3, the CDR3 gives the full variable domain: DGGITQSPKYLFRKEGQNVTLSCEQNLNHDAMYWYRQDPGQGLRLIYYSQIVNDFQKGDIAEGYSVSREKKESFPLTVTSAQKNPTAFYLCASSPRLSTDTQYFGPGTRLTVL.

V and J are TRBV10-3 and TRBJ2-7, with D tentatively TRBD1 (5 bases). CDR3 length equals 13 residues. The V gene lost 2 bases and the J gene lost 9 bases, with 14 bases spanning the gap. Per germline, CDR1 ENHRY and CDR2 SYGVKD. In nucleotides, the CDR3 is TGTGCCATCAGTGAGGGGGCCTACGGGTGGCAGTACTTC. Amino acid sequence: CAISEGAYGWQYF.

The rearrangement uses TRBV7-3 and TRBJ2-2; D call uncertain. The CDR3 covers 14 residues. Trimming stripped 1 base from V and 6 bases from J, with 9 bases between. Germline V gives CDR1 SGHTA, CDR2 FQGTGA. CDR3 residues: CASSLNPGSGELFF. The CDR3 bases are TGTGCCAGCAGCTTAAACCCGGGTTCCGGGGAGCTGTTTTTT.

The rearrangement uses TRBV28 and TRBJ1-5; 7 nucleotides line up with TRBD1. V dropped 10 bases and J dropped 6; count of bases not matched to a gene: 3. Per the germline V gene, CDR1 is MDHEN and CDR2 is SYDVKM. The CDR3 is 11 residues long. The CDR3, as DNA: TGTGCCACCAGGGGGGGTCAGCCCCAGCATTTT. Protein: CATRGGQPQHF. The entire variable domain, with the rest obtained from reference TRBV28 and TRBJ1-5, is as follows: DVKVTQSSRYLVKRTGEKVFLECVQDMDHENMFWYRQDPGLGLRLIYFSYDVKMKEKGDIPEGYSVSREKKERFSLILESASTNQTSMYLCATRGGQPQHFGDGTRLSIL.

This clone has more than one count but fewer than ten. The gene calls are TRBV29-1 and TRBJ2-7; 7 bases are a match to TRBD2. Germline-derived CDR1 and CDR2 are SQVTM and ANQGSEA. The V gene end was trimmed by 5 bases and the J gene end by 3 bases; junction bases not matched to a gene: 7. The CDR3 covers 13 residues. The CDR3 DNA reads TGCAGCGTTAGGCCTAGCGGAGACTACGAGCAGTACTTC. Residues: CSVRPSGDYEQYF.

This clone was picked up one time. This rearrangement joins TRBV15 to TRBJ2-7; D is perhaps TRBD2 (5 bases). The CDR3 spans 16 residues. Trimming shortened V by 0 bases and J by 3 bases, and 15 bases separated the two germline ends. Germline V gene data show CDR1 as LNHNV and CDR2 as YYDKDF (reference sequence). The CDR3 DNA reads TGTGCCACCAGCAGAGATCGATCCGGACTCCTCTACGAGCAGTACTTC. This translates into CATSRDRSGLLYEQYF.

DNA for the CDR3: TGTGCCAGCAGCTTAGCGGTATCTAGCGGGAGTCGGTGGGTAGATACGCAGTATTTT. Translating gives CASSLAVSSGSRWVDTQYF. This chain joins TRBV7-9 and TRBJ2-3; 10 bases are shared with TRBD2. The trim removed 0 bases at V and 5 bases at J, leaving 14 bases unmatched. Germline CDR1 and CDR2: SEHNR and FQNEAQ (reference sequence). The CDR3 runs 19 residues. The full variable domain, completed using reference TRBV7-9 and TRBJ2-3, is DTGVSQNPRHKITKRGQNVTFRCDPISEHNRLYWYRQTLGQGPEFLTYFQNEAQLEKSRLLSDRFSAERPKGSFSTLEIQRTEQGDSAMYLCASSLAVSSGSRWVDTQYFGPGTRLTVL.

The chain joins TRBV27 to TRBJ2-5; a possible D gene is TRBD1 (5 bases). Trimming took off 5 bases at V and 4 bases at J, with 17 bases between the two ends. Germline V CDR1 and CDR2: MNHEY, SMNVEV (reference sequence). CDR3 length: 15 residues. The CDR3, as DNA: TGTGCCAGCAGTCCGCAGTTTCTGGGGCGAGAGACCCAGTACTTC. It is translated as CASSPQFLGRETQYF.

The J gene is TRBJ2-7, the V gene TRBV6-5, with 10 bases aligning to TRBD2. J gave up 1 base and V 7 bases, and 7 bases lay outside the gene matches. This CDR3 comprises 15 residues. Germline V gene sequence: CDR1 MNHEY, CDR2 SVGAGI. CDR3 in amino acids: CASNGWTSGSYEQYF. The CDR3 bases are TGTGCCAGCAATGGTTGGACTAGCGGTTCCTACGAGCAGTACTTC.

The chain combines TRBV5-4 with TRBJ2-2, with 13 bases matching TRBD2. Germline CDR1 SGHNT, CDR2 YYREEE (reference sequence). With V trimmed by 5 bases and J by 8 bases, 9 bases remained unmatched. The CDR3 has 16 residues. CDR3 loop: CASRTDSGLAGGELFF. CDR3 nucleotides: TGTGCCAGCAGAACCGACTCGGGACTAGCGGGAGGGGAGCTGTTTTTT.

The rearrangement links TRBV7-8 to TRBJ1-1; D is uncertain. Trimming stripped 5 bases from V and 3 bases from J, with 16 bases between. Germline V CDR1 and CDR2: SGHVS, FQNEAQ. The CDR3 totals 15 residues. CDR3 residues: CASSPRRRADTEAFF. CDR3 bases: TGTGCCAGCAGCCCCCGCCGTAGGGCGGACACTGAAGCTTTCTTT.

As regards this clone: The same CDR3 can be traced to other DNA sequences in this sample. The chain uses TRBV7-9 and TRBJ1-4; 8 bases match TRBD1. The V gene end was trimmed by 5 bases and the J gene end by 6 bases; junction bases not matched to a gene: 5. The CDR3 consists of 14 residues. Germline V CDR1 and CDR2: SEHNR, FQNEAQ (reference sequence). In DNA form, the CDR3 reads TGTGCCAGCAGCCCCGACAGGGGTGATGAAAAACTGTTTTTT. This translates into CASSPDRGDEKLFF.

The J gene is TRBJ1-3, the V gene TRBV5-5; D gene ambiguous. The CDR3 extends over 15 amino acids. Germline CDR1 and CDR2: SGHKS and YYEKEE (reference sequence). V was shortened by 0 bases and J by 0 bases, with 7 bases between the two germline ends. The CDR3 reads CASSLGVSSGNTIYF. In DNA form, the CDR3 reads TGTGCCAGCAGCTTGGGGGTGAGCTCTGGAAACACCATATATTTT.